These 9 T cell receptor beta chains came from one sample sequenced in a study of T cells in Graves' hyperthyroidism and ophthalmopathy. Amplification of TCR beta CDR3 regions was performed using RNA transcripts as template. When the TCR CDR3 underwent first-round RT-PCR, the HTBI primer set was used. Each CDR3 protein gets one entry after TCRdb re-called the multiplex PCR reads with MiXCR. This sample has roughly 640,000 distinct CDR3 sequences, with 16% found just once. The specimen was blood. These receptors came from a woman aged 40 to 50 with Graves' ophthalmopathy.

This clonotype has at least ten counts. The chain combines TRBV20-1 with TRBJ2-1; 13 nucleotides line up with TRBD2. There are 15 residues in the CDR3. Losses at the gene ends were 0 bases for V and 10 bases for J; bases not matched to a gene: 6. CDR1 DFQATT and CDR2 SNEGSKA come from the germline V gene (reference sequence). For the CDR3, the DNA is TGCAGTGCTAGAGATTTGGCACTAGCGGGAGGGGAGCAGTTCTTC. Its translation is CSARDLALAGGEQFF.

This chain joins TRBV13 and TRBJ2-3; D gene ambiguous. Germline-derived CDR1 and CDR2 are PRHDT and FYEKMQ (reference sequence). The CDR3 is 12 residues long. The ends were cut back, 2 bases at V and 8 bases at J, with 8 bases in the middle. CDR3 nucleotides: TGTGCCAGCAGCTTACGGCCTGGTACGCAGTATTTT. Amino acids: CASSLRPGTQYF.

This clonotype was observed many times. The chain joins TRBV6-1 to TRBJ1-5; 10 bases are shared with TRBD1. The CDR3 sequence is 16 residues long. V lost 6 bases and J lost 3; bases outside the gene matches: 8. Per germline, CDR1 MNHNS and CDR2 SASEGT. The CDR3 spells CASSVVDRGNNQPQHF. CDR3 DNA sequence: TGTGCCAGCAGCGTCGTGGACAGGGGGAACAATCAGCCCCAGCATTTT.

This clonotype was counted between two and nine times. J is TRBJ2-1 and V is TRBV5-4; TRBD2 agrees at 9 bases. Germline CDR1 and CDR2: SGHNT and YYREEE (reference sequence). The length of the CDR3 is 15 residues. V lost 3 bases, J lost 4 bases, and 5 bases stayed unmatched. The CDR3 loop reads CASSSGAGGYNEQFF. CDR3 nucleotide sequence: TGTGCCAGCAGCTCGGGGGCGGGAGGGTACAATGAGCAGTTCTTC. The full variable domain, rest sourced from reference TRBV5-4 and TRBJ2-1, is ETGVTQSPTHLIKTRGQQVTLRCSSQSGHNTVSWYQQALGQGPQFIFQYYREEENGRGNFPPRFSGLQFPNYSSELNVNALELDDSALYLCASSSGAGGYNEQFFGPGTRLTVL.

This clonotype was detected many times. The chain has TRBV5-4 and TRBJ2-3, with 9 bases matching TRBD1. Germline trimming cut 3 bases from V and 1 base from J; bases unmatched to any gene: 3. CDR1 and CDR2 from the germline V gene are SGHNT and YYREEE (reference sequence). The length of the CDR3 is 15 residues. This CDR3 reads CASSSRDRGTDTQYF. For the CDR3, the DNA is TGTGCCAGCAGCTCCCGGGACAGGGGCACAGATACGCAGTATTTT. Full variable domain (missing parts from reference TRBV5-4 and TRBJ2-3): ETGVTQSPTHLIKTRGQQVTLRCSSQSGHNTVSWYQQALGQGPQFIFQYYREEENGRGNFPPRFSGLQFPNYSSELNVNALELDDSALYLCASSSRDRGTDTQYFGPGTRLTVL.

This clonotype came up many times. V gene TRBV20-1 combines with J gene TRBJ2-5; no reliable D call. CDR1 and CDR2 from the germline V gene are DFQATT and SNEGSKA (reference sequence). This CDR3 comprises 15 residues. The V and J ends lost 0 bases and 3 bases respectively, with 14 bases between them. In DNA form, the CDR3 reads TGCAGTGCTAGAGATGTCGGGCGAACCAAAGAGACCCAGTACTTC. Its protein is CSARDVGRTKETQYF.

A note on this clonotype: It may be a read error: a sequence one base away is much more abundant. The chain has TRBV29-1 and TRBJ2-7; no firm D call. With 5 bases removed from V and 5 bases from J, the gap between germline ends came to 16 bases. CDR1 is SQVTM and CDR2 is ANQGSEA in the germline V gene. The CDR3 covers 13 residues. In nucleotides, the CDR3 is TGCAGCGTTTCAGGCAGTTTAACCCACGAGCAGTACTTC. It specifies CSVSGSLTHEQYF.

This clonotype was recorded at least ten times. This chain connects TRBV28 to TRBJ1-2, with D perhaps matching TRBD1 (5 bases). Per germline, CDR1 MDHEN and CDR2 SYDVKM. V was shortened by 7 bases and J by 0 bases, with 15 bases between the two germline ends. The CDR3 consists of 15 residues. The DNA for the CDR3 is TGTGCCAGCACGTGGGACCCTGACTCTAACTATGGCTACACCTTC. This translates into CASTWDPDSNYGYTF.

This clonotype has only a few counts. Here the CDR3 reads CSARPGAGNTGELFF. The CDR3 nucleotides read TGCAGTGCTAGGCCCGGGGCAGGGAACACCGGGGAGCTGTTTTTT. The chain has TRBV20-1 and TRBJ2-2; D is perhaps TRBD1 or TRBD2 (5 bases each). There are 15 residues in the CDR3. The germline V gene encodes CDR1 DFQATT and CDR2 SNEGSKA (reference sequence). The V gene lost 3 bases and the J gene lost 1 base, with 12 bases spanning the gap.